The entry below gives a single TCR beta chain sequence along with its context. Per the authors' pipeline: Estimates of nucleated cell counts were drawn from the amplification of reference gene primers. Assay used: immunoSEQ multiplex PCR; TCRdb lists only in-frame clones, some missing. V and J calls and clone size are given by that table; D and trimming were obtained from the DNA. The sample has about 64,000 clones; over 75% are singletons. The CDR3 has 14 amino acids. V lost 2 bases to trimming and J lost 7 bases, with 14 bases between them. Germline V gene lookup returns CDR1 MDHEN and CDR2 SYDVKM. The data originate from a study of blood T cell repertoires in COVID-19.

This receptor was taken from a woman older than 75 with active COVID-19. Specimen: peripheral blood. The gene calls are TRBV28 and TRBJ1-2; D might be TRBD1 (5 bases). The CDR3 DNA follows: TGTGCCAGCAGTTTACGGCAGGGATATGGTGGCTACACCTTC. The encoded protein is CASSLRQGYGGYTF.